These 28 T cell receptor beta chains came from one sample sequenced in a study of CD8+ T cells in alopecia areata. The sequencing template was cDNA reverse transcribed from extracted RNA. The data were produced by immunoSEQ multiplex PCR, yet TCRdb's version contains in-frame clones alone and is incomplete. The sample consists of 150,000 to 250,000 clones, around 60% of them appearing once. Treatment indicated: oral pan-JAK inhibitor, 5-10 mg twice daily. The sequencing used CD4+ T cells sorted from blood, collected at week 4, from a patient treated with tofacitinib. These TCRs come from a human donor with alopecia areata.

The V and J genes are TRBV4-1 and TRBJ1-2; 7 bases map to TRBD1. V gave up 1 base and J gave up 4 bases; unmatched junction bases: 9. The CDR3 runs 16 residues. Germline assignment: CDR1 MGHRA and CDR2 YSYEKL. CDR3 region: CASSQGPGQLSYGYTF. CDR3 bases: TGCGCCAGCAGCCAAGGCCCGGGACAGCTGAGCTATGGCTACACCTTC.

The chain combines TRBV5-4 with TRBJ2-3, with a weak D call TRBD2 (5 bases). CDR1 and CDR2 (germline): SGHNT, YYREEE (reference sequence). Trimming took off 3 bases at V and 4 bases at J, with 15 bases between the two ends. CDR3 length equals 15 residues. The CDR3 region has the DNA TGTGCCAGCAGCTCCCGCGGGCCCGCGGCAGATACGCAGTATTTT. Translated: CASSSRGPAADTQYF.

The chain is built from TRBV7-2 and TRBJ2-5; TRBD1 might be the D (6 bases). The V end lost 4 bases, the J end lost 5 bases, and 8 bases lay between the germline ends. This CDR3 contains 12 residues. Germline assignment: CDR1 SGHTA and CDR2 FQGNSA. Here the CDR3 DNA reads TGTGCCAGCAGCTCGAGGGGGGAGACCCAGTACTTC. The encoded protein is CASSSRGETQYF.

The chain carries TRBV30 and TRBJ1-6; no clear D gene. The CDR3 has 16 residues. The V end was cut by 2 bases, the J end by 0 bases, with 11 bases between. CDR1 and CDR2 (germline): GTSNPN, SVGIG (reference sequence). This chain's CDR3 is CAWSQGRTSYNSPLHF. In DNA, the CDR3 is TGTGCCTGGAGTCAAGGCAGGACCTCCTATAATTCACCCCTCCACTTT.

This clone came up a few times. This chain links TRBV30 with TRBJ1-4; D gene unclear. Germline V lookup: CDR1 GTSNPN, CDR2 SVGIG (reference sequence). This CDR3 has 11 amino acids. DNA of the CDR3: TGTGGAGGAAGCCGGTCGGAAAAACTGTTTTTT. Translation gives CGGSRSEKLFF.

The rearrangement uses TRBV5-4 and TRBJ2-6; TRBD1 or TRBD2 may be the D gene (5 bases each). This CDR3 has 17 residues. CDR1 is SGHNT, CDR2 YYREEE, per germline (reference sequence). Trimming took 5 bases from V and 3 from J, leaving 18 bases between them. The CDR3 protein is CASRSGTLLDGANVLTF. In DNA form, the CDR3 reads TGTGCCAGCAGGTCCGGGACGCTCTTGGATGGGGCCAACGTCCTGACTTTC.

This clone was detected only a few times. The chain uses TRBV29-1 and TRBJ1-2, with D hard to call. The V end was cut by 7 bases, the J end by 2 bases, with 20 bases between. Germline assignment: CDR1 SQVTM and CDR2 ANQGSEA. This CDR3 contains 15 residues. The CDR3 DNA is TGCAGCGCTTTCCCGGCCCGGGAGGTCAACTATGGCTACACCTTC. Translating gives CSAFPAREVNYGYTF.

CDR3 nucleotides: TGTGCCAGCCGAGGGGGGATTTTACTGTTTTTT. Encoded protein: CASRGGILLFF. The chain carries TRBV4-2 and TRBJ1-4; the D gene is possibly TRBD1 (6 bases). V was trimmed by 8 bases and J by 13 bases, leaving 14 bases between them. Germline CDR1 is LGHNA and CDR2 is YNFKEQ. This CDR3 is 11 amino acids long.

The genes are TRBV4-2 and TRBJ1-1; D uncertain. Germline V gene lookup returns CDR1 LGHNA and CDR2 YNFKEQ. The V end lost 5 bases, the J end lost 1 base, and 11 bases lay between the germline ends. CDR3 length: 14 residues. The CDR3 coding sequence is TGTGCCAGCAGCTCAGCCGGATCGAACACTGAAGCTTTCTTT. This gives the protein CASSSAGSNTEAFF.

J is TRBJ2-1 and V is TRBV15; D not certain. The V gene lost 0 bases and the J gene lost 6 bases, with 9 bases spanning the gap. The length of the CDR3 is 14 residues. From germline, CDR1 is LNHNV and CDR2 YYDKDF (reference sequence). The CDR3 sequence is CATSRDSAVNEQFF. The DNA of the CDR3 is TGTGCCACCAGCAGAGACTCGGCGGTCAATGAGCAGTTCTTC.

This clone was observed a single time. For the CDR3, the DNA is TGTGCCAGCAGTTCCCTCGTCTCGGATTCACCCCTCCACTTT. As protein: CASSSLVSDSPLHF. The chain carries TRBV28 and TRBJ1-6; D gene unclear. The V and J ends lost 4 bases and 8 bases respectively, with 12 bases between them. Germline values: CDR1 MDHEN, CDR2 SYDVKM. This CDR3 has 14 residues.

In nucleotides, the CDR3 is TGCAGCGTCGGGACAGGGCCTATGAACACTGAAGCTTTCTTT. Its translation: CSVGTGPMNTEAFF. This sequence joins TRBV29-1 and TRBJ1-1; 9 bases line up with TRBD1. Germline lookup yields CDR1 SQVTM and CDR2 ANQGSEA. Losses at the gene ends were 6 bases for V and 0 bases for J; bases not matched to a gene: 5. The CDR3 consists of 14 residues.

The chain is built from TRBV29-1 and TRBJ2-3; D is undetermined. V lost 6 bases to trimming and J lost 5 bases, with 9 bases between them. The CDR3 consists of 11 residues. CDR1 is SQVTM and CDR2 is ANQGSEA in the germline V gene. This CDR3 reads CSVGLRDTQYF. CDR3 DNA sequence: TGCAGCGTGGGGTTGAGAGATACGCAGTATTTT.

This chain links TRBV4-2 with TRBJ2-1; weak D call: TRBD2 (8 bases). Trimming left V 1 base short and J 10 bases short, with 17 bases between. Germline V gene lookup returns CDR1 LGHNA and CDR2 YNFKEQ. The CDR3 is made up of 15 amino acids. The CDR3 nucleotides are TGTGCCAGCAGCCAAGGTAGGAGCGGGGGACAGGAGCAGTTCTTC. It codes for CASSQGRSGGQEQFF.

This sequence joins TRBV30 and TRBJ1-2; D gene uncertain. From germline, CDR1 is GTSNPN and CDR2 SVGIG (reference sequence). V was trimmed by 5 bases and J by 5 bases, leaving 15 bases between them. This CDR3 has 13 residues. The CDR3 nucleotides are TGTGCCTGGTTACCTATGGACGGATATGGCTACACCTTC. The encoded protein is CAWLPMDGYGYTF.

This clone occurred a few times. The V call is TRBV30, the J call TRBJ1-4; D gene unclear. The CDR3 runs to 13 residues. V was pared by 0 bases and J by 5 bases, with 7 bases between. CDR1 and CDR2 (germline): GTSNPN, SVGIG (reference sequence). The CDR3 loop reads CAWSVLRNEKLFF. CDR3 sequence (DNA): TGTGCCTGGAGTGTATTGCGGAATGAAAAACTGTTTTTT.

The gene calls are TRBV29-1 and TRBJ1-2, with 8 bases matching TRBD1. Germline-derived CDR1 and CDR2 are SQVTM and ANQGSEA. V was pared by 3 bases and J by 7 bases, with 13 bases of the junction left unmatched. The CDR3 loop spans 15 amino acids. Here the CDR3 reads CSVDQIGQGRAGYTF. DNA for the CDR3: TGCAGCGTTGACCAAATAGGACAGGGAAGGGCTGGCTACACCTTC.

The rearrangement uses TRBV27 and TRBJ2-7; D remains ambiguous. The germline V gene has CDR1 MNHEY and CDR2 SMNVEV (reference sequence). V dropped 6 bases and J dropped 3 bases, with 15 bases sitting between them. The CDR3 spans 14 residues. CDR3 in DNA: TGTGCCAGCAGCCTCGACCCGTGGGGCTACGAGCAGTACTTC. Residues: CASSLDPWGYEQYF.

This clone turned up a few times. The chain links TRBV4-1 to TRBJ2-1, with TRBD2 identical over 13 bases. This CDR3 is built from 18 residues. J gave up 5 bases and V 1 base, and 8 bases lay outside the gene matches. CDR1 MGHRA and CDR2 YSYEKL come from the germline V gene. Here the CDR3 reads CASSQVDMGLAGHNEQFF. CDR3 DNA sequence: TGCGCCAGCAGCCAAGTGGACATGGGACTAGCGGGACACAATGAGCAGTTCTTC.

The CDR3 protein is CAWGRANTEAFF. CDR3 in DNA: TGTGCCTGGGGCCGGGCAAACACTGAAGCTTTCTTT. V and J are TRBV30 and TRBJ1-1; unclear D gene. Germline V gives CDR1 GTSNPN, CDR2 SVGIG (reference sequence). V was shortened by 5 bases and J by 2 bases, with 9 bases between the two germline ends. This CDR3 spans 12 amino acids.

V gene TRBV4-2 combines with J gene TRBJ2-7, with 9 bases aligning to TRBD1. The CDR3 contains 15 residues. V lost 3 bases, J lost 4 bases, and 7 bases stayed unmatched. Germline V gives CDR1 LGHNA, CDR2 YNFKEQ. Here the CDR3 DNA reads TGTGCCAGCAGCCAGCCGACAGGGGGAGGGTACGAGCAGTACTTC. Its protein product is CASSQPTGGGYEQYF.

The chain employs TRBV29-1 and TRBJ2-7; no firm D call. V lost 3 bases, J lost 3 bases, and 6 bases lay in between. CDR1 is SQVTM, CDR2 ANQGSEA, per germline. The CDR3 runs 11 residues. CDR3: CSVERRYEQYF. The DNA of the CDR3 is TGCAGCGTTGAGCGTCGCTACGAGCAGTACTTC.

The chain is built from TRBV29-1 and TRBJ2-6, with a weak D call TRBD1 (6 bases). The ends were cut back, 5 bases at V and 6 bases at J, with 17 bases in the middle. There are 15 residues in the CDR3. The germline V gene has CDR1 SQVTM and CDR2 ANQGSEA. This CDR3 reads CSVTISGASANVLTF. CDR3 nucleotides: TGCAGCGTTACTATCTCAGGGGCTTCGGCCAACGTCCTGACTTTC.

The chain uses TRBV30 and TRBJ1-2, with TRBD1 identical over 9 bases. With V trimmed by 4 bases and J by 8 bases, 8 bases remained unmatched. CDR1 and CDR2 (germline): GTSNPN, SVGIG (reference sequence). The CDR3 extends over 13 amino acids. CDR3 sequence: CAWTETGGSGYTF. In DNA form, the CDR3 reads TGTGCCTGGACTGAAACAGGGGGCAGCGGCTACACCTTC.

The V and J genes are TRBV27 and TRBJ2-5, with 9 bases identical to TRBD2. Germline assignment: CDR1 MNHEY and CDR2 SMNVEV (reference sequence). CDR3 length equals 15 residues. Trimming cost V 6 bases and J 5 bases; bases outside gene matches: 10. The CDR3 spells CASRIAGAPRETQYF. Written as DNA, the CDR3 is TGTGCCAGCAGGATAGCGGGGGCCCCCCGGGAGACCCAGTACTTC.

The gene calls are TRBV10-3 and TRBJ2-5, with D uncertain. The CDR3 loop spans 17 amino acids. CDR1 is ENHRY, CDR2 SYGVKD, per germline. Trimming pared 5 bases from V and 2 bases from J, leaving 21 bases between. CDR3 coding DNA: TGTGCCATCAGTTCCTCGGACGGATCGGACCAACAAGAGACCCAGTACTTC. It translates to CAISSSDGSDQQETQYF.

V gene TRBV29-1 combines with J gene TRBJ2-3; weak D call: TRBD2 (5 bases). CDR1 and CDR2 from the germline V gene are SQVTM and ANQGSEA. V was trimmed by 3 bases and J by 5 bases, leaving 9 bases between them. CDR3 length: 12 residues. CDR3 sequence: CSVDPAGDTQYF. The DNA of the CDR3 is TGCAGCGTTGACCCGGCGGGAGATACGCAGTATTTT.

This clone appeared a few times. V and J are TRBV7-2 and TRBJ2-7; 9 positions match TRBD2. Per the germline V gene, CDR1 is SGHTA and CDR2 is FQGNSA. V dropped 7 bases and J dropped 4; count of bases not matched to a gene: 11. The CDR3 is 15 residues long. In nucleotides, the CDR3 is TGTGCCAGCATCAAGCCCGGCGGGGGGGCGTACGAGCAGTACTTC. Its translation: CASIKPGGGAYEQYF.